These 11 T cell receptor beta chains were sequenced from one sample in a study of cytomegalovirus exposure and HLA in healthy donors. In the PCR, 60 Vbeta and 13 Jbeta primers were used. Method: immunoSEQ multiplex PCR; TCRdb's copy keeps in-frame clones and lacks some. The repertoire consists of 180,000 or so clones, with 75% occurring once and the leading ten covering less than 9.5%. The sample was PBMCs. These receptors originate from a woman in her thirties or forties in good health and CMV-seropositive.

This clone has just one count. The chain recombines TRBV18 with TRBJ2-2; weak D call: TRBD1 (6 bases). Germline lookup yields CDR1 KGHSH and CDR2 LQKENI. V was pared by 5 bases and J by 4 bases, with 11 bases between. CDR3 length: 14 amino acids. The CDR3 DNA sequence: TGTGCCAGCTCAACAACAGGGACCACCGGGGAGCTGTTTTTT. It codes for CASSTTGTTGELFF.

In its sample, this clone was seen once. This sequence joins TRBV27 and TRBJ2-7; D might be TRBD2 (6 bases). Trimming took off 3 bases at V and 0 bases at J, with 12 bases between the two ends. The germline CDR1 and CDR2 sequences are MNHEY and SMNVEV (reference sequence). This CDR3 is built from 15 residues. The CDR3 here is CASSFLSGGSYEQYF. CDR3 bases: TGTGCCAGCAGTTTTCTCTCCGGGGGCTCCTACGAGCAGTACTTC.

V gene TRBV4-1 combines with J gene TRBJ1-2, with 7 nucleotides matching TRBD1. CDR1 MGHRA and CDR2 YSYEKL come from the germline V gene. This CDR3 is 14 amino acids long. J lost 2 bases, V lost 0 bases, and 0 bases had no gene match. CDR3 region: CASSQETGNYGYTF. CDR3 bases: TGCGCCAGCAGCCAAGAGACAGGGAACTATGGCTACACCTTC.

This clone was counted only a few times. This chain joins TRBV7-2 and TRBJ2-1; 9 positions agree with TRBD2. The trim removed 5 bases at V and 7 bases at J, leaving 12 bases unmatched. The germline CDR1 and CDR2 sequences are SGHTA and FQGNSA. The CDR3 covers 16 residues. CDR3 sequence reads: CASSPTLAGMDNEQFF. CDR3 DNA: TGTGCCAGCAGCCCAACCCTAGCGGGAATGGATAATGAGCAGTTCTTC.

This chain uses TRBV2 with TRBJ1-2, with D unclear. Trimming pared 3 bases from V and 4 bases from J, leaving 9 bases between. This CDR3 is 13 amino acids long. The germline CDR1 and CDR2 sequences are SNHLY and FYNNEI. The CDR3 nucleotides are TGTGCCAGCAGTGAGAGGGTAGGCTATGGCTACACCTTC. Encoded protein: CASSERVGYGYTF.

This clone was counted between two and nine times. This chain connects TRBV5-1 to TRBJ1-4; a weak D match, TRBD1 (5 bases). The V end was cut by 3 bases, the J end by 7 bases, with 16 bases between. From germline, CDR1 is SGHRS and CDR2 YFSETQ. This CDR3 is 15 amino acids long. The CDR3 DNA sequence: TGCGCCAGCAGCTCGTCGAGCCAAAGGGGTGAAAAACTGTTTTTT. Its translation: CASSSSSQRGEKLFF.

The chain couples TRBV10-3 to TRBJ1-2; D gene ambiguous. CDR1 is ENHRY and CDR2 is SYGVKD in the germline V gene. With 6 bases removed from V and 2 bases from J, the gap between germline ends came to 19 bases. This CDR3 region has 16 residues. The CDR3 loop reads CAIRTALVGGNYGYTF. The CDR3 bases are TGTGCCATCAGGACCGCCCTCGTAGGAGGGAACTATGGCTACACCTTC.

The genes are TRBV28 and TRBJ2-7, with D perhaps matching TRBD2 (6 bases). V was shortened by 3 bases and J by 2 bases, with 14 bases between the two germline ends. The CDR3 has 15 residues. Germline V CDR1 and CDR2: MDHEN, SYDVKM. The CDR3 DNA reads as TGTGCCAGCAGTTTCTCGGGAGACACCCCCTACGAGCAGTACTTC. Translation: CASSFSGDTPYEQYF.

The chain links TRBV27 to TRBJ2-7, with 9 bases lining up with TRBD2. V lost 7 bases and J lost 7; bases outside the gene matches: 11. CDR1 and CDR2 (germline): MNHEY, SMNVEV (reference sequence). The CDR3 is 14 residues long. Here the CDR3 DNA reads TGTGCCAGCACCAAAATAGCGGGAGTGGAGGAGCAGTACTTC. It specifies CASTKIAGVEEQYF.

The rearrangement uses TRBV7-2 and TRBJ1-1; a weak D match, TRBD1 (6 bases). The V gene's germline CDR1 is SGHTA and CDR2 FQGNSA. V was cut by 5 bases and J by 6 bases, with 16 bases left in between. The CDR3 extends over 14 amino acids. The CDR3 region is CASSPRTDGSEAFF. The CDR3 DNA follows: TGTGCCAGCAGCCCTCGGACAGACGGTTCTGAAGCTTTCTTT.

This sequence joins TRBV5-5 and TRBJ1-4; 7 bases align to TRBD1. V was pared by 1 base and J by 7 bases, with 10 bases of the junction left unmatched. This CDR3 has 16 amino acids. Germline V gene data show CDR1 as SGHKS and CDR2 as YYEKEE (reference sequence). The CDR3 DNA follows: TGTGCCAGCAGCTTGAGTCAGGGGGGAGTTAGTGAAAAACTGTTTTTT. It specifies CASSLSQGGVSEKLFF.